The rows below give T cell receptor beta chains drawn from one sample of a study of blood T cell repertoires in COVID-19. TCRdb's table, derived via immunoSEQ multiplex PCR, lists solely in-frame clones and lacks some. The data hold 300,000 or so clones, with roughly 91% observed a single time. Sequencing input: PBMCs or T cells enriched from blood (not recorded which). The receptor source for this set is a woman between 50 and 59 years old who had been exposed to COVID-19. CDR3s include the opening cysteine and the closing phenylalanine or tryptophan. D genes are given only for firm matches.

TRBJ1-5 | TRBV12-3/TRBV12-4 | NA | CASSFTENQPQHF
TRBJ2-2 | TRBV29-1 | NA | CSVSSRVNTGELFF
TRBJ1-4 | TRBV6-5 | TRBD1 | CASSSRDRGLNEKLFF
TRBJ2-7 | TRBV5-1 | TRBD1 | CASSPDGTPGQSFHEQYF
TRBJ1-6 | TRBV2 | NA | CASLGQPSSYNSPLHF
TRBJ2-3 | TRBV6-2/TRBV6-3 | TRBD2 | CASSFGGLASDTQYF
TRBJ1-6 | TRBV19 | TRBD1 | CATSGGTGDSPLHF
TRBJ2-5 | TRBV5-4 | NA | CASSPTENQETQYF
TRBJ2-5 | TRBV19 | TRBD2 | CASSDLAVFQETQYF
TRBJ2-5 | TRBV11-2 | TRBD2 | CASSRTGGGQETQYF
TRBJ1-1 | TRBV27 | NA | CASSRNREGNTEAFF
TRBJ2-7 | TRBV5-5 | TRBD2 | CASSLPGLVGEQYF
TRBJ2-2 | TRBV30 | TRBD2 | CAWNPRTSGANTGELFF
TRBJ1-2 | TRBV18 | TRBD1 | CASSPGQANYGYTF
TRBJ1-6 | TRBV30 | NA | CAWRKKGPLPLPLHF
TRBJ1-6 | TRBV5-4 | TRBD1 | CASSFGTVDSPLHF
TRBJ2-7 | TRBV5-4 | NA | CASSLDRGARYEQYF
TRBJ1-2 | TRBV9 | NA | CASSDGVSGYYGYTF
TRBJ2-1 | TRBV4-2 | NA | CASSPTGGLENEQFF
TRBJ2-1 | TRBV11-3 | TRBD1 | CASSPRSGTGVNEQFF
TRBJ1-6 | TRBV19 | TRBD1 | CASSMGRQGPFLYNSPLHF
TRBJ1-1 | TRBV5-1 | TRBD1 | CASSDQPRDRAANTEAFF